The entry below gives a single T cell receptor beta chain sequence along with its context. Germline values: CDR1 MDHEN, CDR2 SYDVKM. The CDR3 runs to 13 residues. This specimen comes from a study of shared clonotypes between healthy human individuals. Assay used: immunoSEQ multiplex PCR; TCRdb lists only in-frame clones, some missing. Here the sample spans about 1.1 million clones, about 80% being singletons. The V call is TRBV28, the J call TRBJ2-1; 8 nucleotides match TRBD2. Input material: memory CD4+ T cells from PBMCs. Subset indicated: CD45RA-negative fraction. The clonotype originates from a man younger than 35 in good health. Some clones in this sample may be carry-over from other donors' samples. The chain's CDR3 is CANGGGIGNEQFF. The CDR3 DNA is TGTGCGAACGGGGGGGGAATCGGCAATGAGCAGTTCTTC.